Sequencing of this T cell receptor beta chain was carried out in a study of identical twins. In TCRdb, the 5' RACE reads were re-called with MiXCR into one record per CDR3 protein. The top ten hold less than 2% of the sample, which has just under 650,000 distinct CDR3 sequences, 7% to 7.5% seen once. V gave up 1 base and J gave up 1 base, with 5 bases separating them. CDR1 LGHDT and CDR2 YNNKEL come from the germline V gene (reference sequence). The CDR3 has 14 amino acids. These data also formed part of another study, on yellow fever vaccine responses in identical twins.

Sequencing was done on a sample of PBMCs. The clonotype originates from a young woman in good health. The chain is built from TRBV3-1 and TRBJ1-5; no firm D call. The CDR3 DNA sequence: TGTGCCAGCAGCCAAGTGCACAGCAATCAGCCCCAGCATTTT. As protein: CASSQVHSNQPQHF.